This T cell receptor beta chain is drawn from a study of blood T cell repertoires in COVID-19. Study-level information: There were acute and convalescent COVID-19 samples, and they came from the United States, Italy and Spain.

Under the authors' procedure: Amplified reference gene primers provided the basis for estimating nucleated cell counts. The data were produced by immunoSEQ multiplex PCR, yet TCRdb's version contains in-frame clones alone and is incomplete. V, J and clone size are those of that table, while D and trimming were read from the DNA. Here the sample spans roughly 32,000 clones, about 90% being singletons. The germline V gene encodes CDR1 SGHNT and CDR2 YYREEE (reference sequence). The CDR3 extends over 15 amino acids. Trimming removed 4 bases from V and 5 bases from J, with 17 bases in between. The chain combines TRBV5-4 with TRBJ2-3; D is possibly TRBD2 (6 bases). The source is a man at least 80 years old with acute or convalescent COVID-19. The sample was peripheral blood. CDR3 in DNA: TGTGCCAGCAGCCCTGCCCGGCAGGGAGGAGATACGCAGTATTTT. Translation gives CASSPARQGGDTQYF.